A single sample is the source of the 15 T cell receptor beta chains below, sequenced in a study of T cell clonotyping in hematopoietic cell transplantation. Sequencing used immunoSEQ multiplex PCR; TCRdb keeps in-frame clones, though not all of them. The data contain some 5,000 clones, roughly 72% of them singletons. The sequencing here drew on peripheral blood mononuclear cells, taken 100 days after allogeneic stem cell transplant. The receptors derive from a male patient between 60 and 69 years old who had an allogeneic stem cell transplant, so T cells may come from the graft donor. Some clones in this sample may be carry-over from other donors' samples.

The chain couples TRBV5-4 to TRBJ2-2, with 12 bases that match TRBD2. CDR3 length equals 15 residues. Germline V lookup: CDR1 SGHNT, CDR2 YYREEE (reference sequence). V trimming: 2 bases; J trimming: 13 bases; junction bases outside the gene matches: 9. The CDR3, as DNA: TGTGCCAGCAGCTTCGGACTAGCGGGGAACGGTGGGCTGTTTTTT. Protein product: CASSFGLAGNGGLFF.

V is TRBV5-1 and J is TRBJ2-2; 10 nucleotides agree with TRBD2. CDR3 size: 16 residues. The trim removed 0 bases at V and 6 bases at J, leaving 5 bases unmatched. Germline CDR1 is SGHRS and CDR2 is YFSETQ. The CDR3 DNA sequence: TGCGCCAGCAGCTTGGATACTAGCGGGATATCCGGGGAGCTGTTTTTT. It specifies CASSLDTSGISGELFF.

The J gene is TRBJ1-1, the V gene TRBV19, with TRBD1 matching 10 bases. From germline, CDR1 is LNHDA and CDR2 SQIVND (reference sequence). CDR3 length: 14 residues. V gave up 8 bases and J gave up 7 bases; unmatched junction bases: 10. This chain's CDR3 is CASRGPGQGFEAFF. The CDR3 bases are TGTGCCAGTCGCGGACCGGGACAGGGGTTTGAAGCTTTCTTT.

The chain is built from TRBV28 and TRBJ2-3; the D is unclear. With 5 bases removed from V and 2 bases from J, the gap between germline ends came to 8 bases. The CDR3 sequence is 13 residues long. Germline V gives CDR1 MDHEN, CDR2 SYDVKM. CDR3 protein: CASSPSSTDTQYF. The CDR3 region has the DNA TGTGCCAGCAGTCCGTCCTCCACAGATACGCAGTATTTT.

A single count supports this clone. The rearrangement links TRBV5-4 to TRBJ2-5; 9 nucleotides align to TRBD2. The CDR3 runs to 14 residues. Germline trimming cut 2 bases from V and 4 bases from J; bases unmatched to any gene: 3. Germline-derived CDR1 and CDR2 are SGHNT and YYREEE (reference sequence). The CDR3 spells CASSFPAGGETQYF. DNA for the CDR3: TGTGCCAGCAGCTTTCCAGCGGGAGGAGAGACCCAGTACTTC.

This clone came up a few times. The V call is TRBV4-2, the J call TRBJ1-2; D is possibly TRBD1 (6 bases). Per germline, CDR1 LGHNA and CDR2 YNFKEQ. V lost 10 bases and J lost 8, with 14 bases in between. The CDR3 contains 11 residues. The CDR3 here is CATSSGGGYTF. The CDR3 bases are TGTGCCACTTCGTCCGGGGGCGGCTACACCTTC.

The chain joins TRBV28 to TRBJ2-7; unclear D gene. This CDR3 has 12 amino acids. The V gene lost 3 bases and the J gene lost 7 bases, with 10 bases spanning the gap. CDR1 and CDR2 from the germline V gene are MDHEN and SYDVKM. This CDR3 reads CASSLRLGEQYF. The DNA of the CDR3 is TGTGCCAGCAGTTTGCGGTTAGGTGAGCAGTACTTC.

The V call is TRBV7-9, the J call TRBJ1-5; TRBD1 is a possible D gene (6 bases). V was cut by 8 bases and J by 3 bases, with 14 bases left in between. The CDR3 runs to 14 residues. Germline CDR1 and CDR2: SEHNR and FQNEAQ (reference sequence). The CDR3 sequence is CASAPDRDNQPQHF. The CDR3 DNA reads as TGTGCCAGCGCACCGGACAGAGACAATCAGCCCCAGCATTTT.

In DNA form, the CDR3 reads TGTGCCAGCAGTCCGGGACAGGGCATAAATCAGCCCCAGCATTTT. Its translation is CASSPGQGINQPQHF. The chain employs TRBV7-6 and TRBJ1-5; 9 bases map to TRBD1. CDR1 and CDR2 from the germline V gene are SGHVS and FNYEAQ. The CDR3 spans 15 residues. J lost 4 bases, V lost 6 bases, and 7 bases had no gene match.

The CDR3 DNA follows: TGCGCCAGCCCTCCCAATAGCGGCCAAGAGACCCAGTACTTC. Amino acid sequence: CASPPNSGQETQYF. The chain has TRBV5-1 and TRBJ2-5; D perhaps matches TRBD2 (6 bases). V lost 7 bases to trimming and J lost 1 base, with 14 bases between them. Looked up from germline, CDR1 is SGHRS and CDR2 is YFSETQ. This CDR3 has 14 amino acids. The variable domain in full, completed from reference TRBV5-1 and TRBJ2-5, reads KAGVTQTPRYLIKTRGQQVTLSCSPISGHRSVSWYQQTPGQGLQFLFEYFSETQRNKGNFPGRFSGRQFSNSRSEMNVSTLELGDSALYLCASPPNSGQETQYFGPGTRLLVL.

The sample holds a few counts of this clone. J is TRBJ2-3 and V is TRBV19; 8 nucleotides match TRBD2. Germline trimming cut 3 bases from V and 7 bases from J; bases unmatched to any gene: 9. The germline gives CDR1 LNHDA, CDR2 SQIVND (reference sequence). The CDR3 covers 15 residues. CDR3 amino acids: CASSMAATSEHTQYF. The DNA for the CDR3 is TGTGCCAGTAGTATGGCCGCGACTAGCGAGCATACGCAGTATTTT.

The CDR3 region is CASSSTGQMNTEAFF. CDR3 in DNA: TGTGCCAGTAGTAGTACTGGACAGATGAACACTGAAGCTTTCTTT. V is TRBV19 and J is TRBJ1-1; a possible D gene is TRBD1 (6 bases). The CDR3 extends over 15 amino acids. Trimming cost V 4 bases and J 0 bases, with 12 bases left between them. Looked up from germline, CDR1 is LNHDA and CDR2 is SQIVND (reference sequence).

The V gene is TRBV25-1, the J gene TRBJ1-1, with 7 bases fitting TRBD1. CDR3 size: 15 residues. Germline CDR1 and CDR2: MGHDK and SYGVNS. With 3 bases clipped from V and 1 base from J, the junction kept 5 bases outside the gene matches. Here the CDR3 reads CASSDRAGGNTEAFF. CDR3 bases: TGTGCCAGCAGTGATCGCGCAGGGGGGAACACTGAAGCTTTCTTT.

The rearrangement links TRBV4-3 to TRBJ2-7, with a weak D call TRBD2 (5 bases). The V gene lost 0 bases and the J gene lost 0 bases, with 9 bases spanning the gap. The CDR3 has 15 amino acids. CDR1 is LGHNA, CDR2 YSLEER, per germline. The CDR3 nucleotides are TGCGCCAGCAGCCAAGATCACGGGGTCTCCTACGAGCAGTACTTC. This gives the protein CASSQDHGVSYEQYF.

The chain carries TRBV10-2 and TRBJ2-7, with D perhaps given as TRBD1 or TRBD2 (5 bases each). The CDR3 runs to 11 residues. Between the trimmed V and J ends, which lost 3 bases and 8 bases, there was a span of 8 bases. In germline, CDR1 is WSHSY, CDR2 SAAADI. The CDR3 nucleotides read TGCGCCAGCAGTGATGGGGGAAAGCAGTACTTC. As protein: CASSDGGKQYF.